The 6 T cell receptor beta chains below were found in one sample sequenced in a study of human T cells and chemical hapten exposure. Using its own MiXCR run on the RACE reads, TCRdb lists one record per CDR3 protein. The sample contains about 99,000 distinct CDR3 sequences, around 12% of which appear only once. Time point noted: patch test 1, 2 weeks after DPC sensitization. The sample's treatment: therapeutic diphenylcyclopropenone sensitization with weekly scalp DPC. Sequenced here: whole blood, sampled in connection with sensitization to the hapten diphenylcyclopropenone (DPC). The source is a woman between 40 and 55 years old with alopecia areata. Some clones in this sample may be carry-over from other donors' samples.

Remarks on this clonotype: One junction end does not reproduce the germline sequence, and a read error may be involved. This sequence joins TRBV6-5 and TRBJ1-3, with no clear D. The germline gives CDR1 MNHEY, CDR2 SVGAGI. The CDR3 spans 15 residues. The CDR3 coding sequence is TGTGCCAGCGGTTACTCGAACAGCCGTGGAAACACCATATATTTT. This sequence encodes CASGYSNSRGNTIYF.

The V and J genes are TRBV29-1 and TRBJ1-1, with TRBD1 as a possible D gene (6 bases). V was cut by 4 bases and J by 0 bases, with 9 bases left in between. Per the germline V gene, CDR1 is SQVTM and CDR2 is ANQGSEA. The CDR3 sequence is 13 residues long. The CDR3 sequence is CSVARTVNTEAFF. The CDR3 bases are TGCAGCGTTGCTCGGACAGTGAACACTGAAGCTTTCTTT.

About this clonotype itself: This may come from a read error, since a much larger clone is one base off. The gene calls are TRBV28 and TRBJ2-5; the D gene is possibly TRBD2 (6 bases). Germline values: CDR1 MDHEN, CDR2 SYDVKM. This CDR3 region has 14 residues. The CDR3 DNA sequence: TGTGCCAGCAGTACCCAAACAGGAGGGGAGACCCTGTACTTC. Amino acids: CASSTQTGGETLYF.

With regard to this clonotype: A junction boundary mismatches the germline segment, possibly from a read error. The V call is TRBV6-2 or TRBV6-3, the J call TRBJ1-1; a possible D gene is TRBD1 (6 bases). This CDR3 region has 14 residues. Looked up from germline, CDR1 is MNHEY and CDR2 is SVGEGT. The CDR3 sequence is CASSFRGLNTEALF. In nucleotides, the CDR3 is TGTGCCAGCAGTTTCAGGGGCCTGAACACTGAAGCTTTGTTT.

J is TRBJ1-4 and V is TRBV6-1; TRBD1 matches at 9 bases. The germline V gene encodes CDR1 MNHNS and CDR2 SASEGT. CDR3 length: 17 amino acids. V lost 6 bases, J lost 0 bases, and 8 bases stayed unmatched. The CDR3 sequence: CASRTQGATSTNEKLFF. CDR3 in DNA: TGTGCCAGCAGGACACAGGGGGCAACCTCAACTAATGAAAAACTGTTTTTT.

This clonotype has more than one count but fewer than ten. The chain combines TRBV12-3 or TRBV12-4 with TRBJ2-2; unclear D gene. V was trimmed by 2 bases and J by 7 bases, leaving 5 bases between them. The CDR3 consists of 12 residues. The CDR3 loop reads CASSLTDGELFF. The DNA of the CDR3 is TGTGCCAGCAGTTTAACGGACGGGGAGCTGTTTTTT.